A selection of T cell receptor beta chains follows, all from one sample in a study of a mutant IDH1 vaccine in newly diagnosed glioma. These TCRs' antigens remain unknown. The protocol was immunoSEQ multiplex PCR, while the TCRdb copy is restricted to in-frame clones and leaves out a portion. The sample lists about 67,000 clones, around 91% seen once, with approximately 1.9% in the top ten. The source material was PBMCs, sampled from a glioma patient whose treatment included an IDH1 peptide vaccine. The receptors stem from a middle-aged man with glioma. The CDR3 runs from the conserved cysteine through the conserved F or W. The D gene is left open where the match is weak. Clone size, where shown, is once, few, many, or a class for clones that have expanded.

abundance,j_gene,v_gene,d_gene,CDR3aa,CDR3nt
NA,TRBJ2-1,TRBV5-4,NA,CASSLDGPLGNEQFF,TGTGCCAGCAGCTTGGATGGTCCCTTGGGGAATGAGCAGTTCTTC
NA,TRBJ2-1,TRBV27,TRBD1,CASSLRRTGGDNEQFF,TGTGCCAGCAGTTTAAGGCGGACAGGAGGAGACAATGAGCAGTTCTTC
NA,TRBJ1-4,TRBV5-1,NA,CASSRDPNEKLFF,TGCGCCAGCAGCAGGGACCCCAATGAAAAACTGTTTTTT
NA,TRBJ2-7,TRBV15,NA,CATSTSPGSPYEQYF,TGTGCCACCAGCACCTCCCCCGGGAGTCCCTACGAGCAGTACTTC
NA,TRBJ2-1,TRBV11-1,NA,CASSLRVRGGANEQFF,TGTGCCAGCAGCTTGAGAGTCAGGGGAGGTGCCAATGAGCAGTTCTTC
NA,TRBJ1-4,TRBV30,NA,CAWSGGISTNEKLFF,TGTGCCTGGAGCGGGGGCATCTCAACTAATGAAAAACTGTTTTTT
NA,TRBJ2-7,TRBV7-3,NA,CASSLFPGAAYEQYF,TGTGCCAGCAGCTTATTCCCAGGGGCCGCCTACGAGCAGTACTTC
NA,TRBJ2-6,TRBV19,NA,CASSIATRGADRTGANVLTF,TGTGCCAGTAGTATAGCTACCAGGGGGGCCGATAGGACTGGGGCCAACGTCCTGACTTTC
NA,TRBJ2-5,TRBV13,TRBD1,CASSLPGQGEETQYF,TGTGCCAGCAGCCTTCCGGGACAGGGGGAAGAGACCCAGTACTTC
NA,TRBJ2-1,TRBV28,NA,CASSTRTRNEQFF,TGTGCCAGCAGCACCCGGACTCGAAATGAGCAGTTCTTC
NA,TRBJ1-2,TRBV5-4,NA,CASSLGGSLYGYTF,TGTGCCAGCAGCTTGGGCGGCAGTCTATATGGCTACACCTTC
once,TRBJ2-7,TRBV29-1,NA,CSVEGQHSYEQYF,TGCAGCGTGGAGGGACAGCACTCCTACGAGCAGTACTTC
NA,TRBJ2-7,TRBV29-1,NA,CSVEGQTYEQYF,TGCAGCGTTGAGGGCCAGACCTACGAGCAGTACTTC
NA,TRBJ1-6,TRBV5-5,NA,CASSRTANSPLHF,TGTGCCAGCAGCAGGACAGCCAATTCACCCCTCCACTTT
NA,TRBJ1-2,TRBV11-2,TRBD1,CASSLAQGDNYGYTF,TGTGCCAGCAGCTTAGCCCAGGGGGATAACTATGGCTACACCTTC
NA,TRBJ2-1,TRBV14,TRBD2,CASSQGLAGGYEQFF,TGTGCCAGCAGCCAAGGGCTAGCGGGAGGTTACGAGCAGTTCTTC
NA,TRBJ2-5,TRBV30,NA,CAWSKTVQETQYF,TGTGCCTGGAGTAAGACAGTTCAAGAGACCCAGTACTTC
NA,TRBJ2-1,TRBV27,NA,CASSPLLGRTSEQFF,TGTGCCAGCAGTCCCCTTCTCGGACGTACGAGTGAGCAGTTCTTC
NA,TRBJ1-1,TRBV29-1,TRBD1,CSVEEGVGTGANTEAFF,TGCAGCGTTGAAGAGGGTGTTGGGACAGGGGCGAACACTGAAGCTTTCTTT
NA,TRBJ2-2,TRBV5-1,NA,CASSLGIDVGELFF,TGCGCCAGCAGCTTGGGTATCGATGTCGGGGAGCTGTTTTTT
once,TRBJ2-5,TRBV7-2,NA,CASSWGKQETQYF,TGTGCCAGCAGCTGGGGTAAGCAAGAGACCCAGTACTTC
NA,TRBJ2-6,TRBV28,NA,CASSPSRSSGANVLTF,TGTGCCAGCAGTCCATCCCGGAGCTCTGGGGCCAACGTCCTGACTTTC
once,TRBJ1-5,TRBV30,NA,CAWSVNSNQPQHF,TGTGCCTGGAGTGTAAATAGCAATCAGCCCCAGCATTTT
NA,TRBJ1-2,TRBV6-5,NA,CASSYSTGHTDGYTF,TGTGCCAGCAGTTACTCGACAGGTCATACGGATGGCTACACCTTC
NA,TRBJ2-3,TRBV10-1,NA,CASYTDTQYF,TGCGCCTCCTACACAGATACGCAGTATTTT
NA,TRBJ2-5,TRBV7-6,NA,CASSRGIQTQYF,TGTGCCAGCTCGCGGGGCATACAGACCCAGTACTTC
NA,TRBJ1-2,TRBV5-8,TRBD1,CASRRSGTGANYGYTF,TGTGCCAGCAGACGGTCCGGGACAGGGGCTAACTATGGCTACACCTTC
NA,TRBJ1-4,TRBV5-6,TRBD1,CASSFTRRQGEKLFF,TGTGCCAGCAGCTTTACCCGGCGACAGGGTGAAAAACTGTTTTTT
once,TRBJ1-1,TRBV6-6,NA,CASSYSAENTEAFF,TGTGCCAGCAGTTACTCTGCCGAGAACACTGAAGCTTTCTTT
NA,TRBJ2-2,TRBV28,NA,CASSLGDRNTGELFF,TGTGCCAGCAGTTTAGGGGACCGAAACACCGGGGAGCTGTTTTTT
NA,TRBJ1-5,TRBV19,NA,CASSRPGINQPQHF,TGTGCCAGTAGCCGCCCAGGGATAAATCAGCCCCAGCATTTT
NA,TRBJ1-2,TRBV15,NA,CATSRVRDGHGYTF,TGTGCCACCAGCAGAGTAAGGGACGGTCATGGCTACACCTTC
NA,TRBJ2-3,TRBV29-1,TRBD1,CSVEPPGGPDTQYF,TGCAGCGTTGAACCGCCAGGGGGCCCAGATACGCAGTATTTT
NA,TRBJ2-1,TRBV15,TRBD2,CATSREAGAYNEQFF,TGTGCCACCAGCAGAGAAGCGGGGGCCTACAATGAGCAGTTCTTC
NA,TRBJ1-3,TRBV7-2,NA,CASSPHRYSGNTIYF,TGTGCCAGCAGCCCTCACCGTTACTCTGGAAACACCATATATTTT
NA,TRBJ2-7,TRBV18,NA,CASSPVVRNPGYEQYF,TGTGCCAGCTCACCGGTTGTGAGGAACCCGGGGTACGAGCAGTACTTC
NA,TRBJ2-1,TRBV7-3,NA,CASSLNFRTTYNEQFF,TGTGCCAGCAGCTTAAATTTCAGGACCACCTACAATGAGCAGTTCTTC
NA,TRBJ1-1,TRBV5-8,TRBD1,CASRGTGGPSEAFF,TGTGCCAGCAGGGGTACAGGGGGGCCGTCTGAAGCTTTCTTT
few,TRBJ1-6,TRBV6-1,NA,CASSPGQYNSPLHF,TGTGCCAGCAGCCCCGGACAGTATAATTCACCCCTCCACTTT
NA,TRBJ1-4,TRBV11-2,TRBD1,CASSLARTGEKLFF,TGTGCCAGCAGCTTAGCGAGGACAGGTGAAAAACTGTTTTTT
NA,TRBJ2-7,TRBV29-1,NA,CSVLGDNYEQYF,TGCAGCGTTTTAGGAGATAACTACGAGCAGTACTTC
NA,TRBJ1-6,TRBV29-1,TRBD1,CSVGIGDRGSPLHF,TGCAGCGTGGGGATTGGGGACAGGGGCTCACCCCTCCACTTT
NA,TRBJ2-3,TRBV29-1,NA,CSVEQASTDTQYF,TGCAGCGTTGAACAGGCGAGCACAGATACGCAGTATTTT
NA,TRBJ1-5,TRBV28,NA,CASSLVRNQPQHF,TGTGCCAGCAGTTTAGTACGTAATCAGCCCCAGCATTTT
NA,TRBJ1-4,TRBV4-1,NA,CASSQESAGTNEKLFF,TGCGCCAGCAGCCAAGAATCGGCAGGTACTAATGAAAAACTGTTTTTT